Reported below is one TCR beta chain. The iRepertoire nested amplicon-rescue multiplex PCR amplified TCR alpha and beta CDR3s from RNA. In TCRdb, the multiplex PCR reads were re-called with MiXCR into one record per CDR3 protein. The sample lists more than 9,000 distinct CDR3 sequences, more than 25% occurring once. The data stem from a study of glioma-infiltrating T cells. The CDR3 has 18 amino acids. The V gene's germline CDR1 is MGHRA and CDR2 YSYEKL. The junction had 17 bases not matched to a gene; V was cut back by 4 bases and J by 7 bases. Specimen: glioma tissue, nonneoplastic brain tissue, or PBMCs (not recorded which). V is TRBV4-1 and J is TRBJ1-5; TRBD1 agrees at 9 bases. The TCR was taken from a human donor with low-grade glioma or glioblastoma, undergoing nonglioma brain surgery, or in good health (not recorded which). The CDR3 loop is CASSRTGTGHGVEQPQHF. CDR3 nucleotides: TGCGCCAGCAGCCGAACCGGGACAGGGCATGGGGTGGAGCAGCCCCAGCATTTT.